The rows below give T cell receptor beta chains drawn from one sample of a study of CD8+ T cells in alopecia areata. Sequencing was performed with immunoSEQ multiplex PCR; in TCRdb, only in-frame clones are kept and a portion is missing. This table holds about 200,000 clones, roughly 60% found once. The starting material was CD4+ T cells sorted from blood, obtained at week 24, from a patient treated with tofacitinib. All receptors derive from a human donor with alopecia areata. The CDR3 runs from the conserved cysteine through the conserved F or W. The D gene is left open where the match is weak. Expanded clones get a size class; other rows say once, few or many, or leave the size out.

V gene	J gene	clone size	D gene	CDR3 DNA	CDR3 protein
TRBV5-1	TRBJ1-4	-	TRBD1	TGCGCCAGCCGCCGATCGACAGGGAGTAACGAAAAACTGTTTTTT	CASRRSTGSNEKLFF
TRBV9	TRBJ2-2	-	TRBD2	TGTGCCAGCAGCCCAACACCGACTAGCCCTCTGTTTTTT	CASSPTPTSPLFF
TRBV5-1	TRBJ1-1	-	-	TGCGCCAGCACCGAGGGGAACACTGAAGCTTTCTTT	CASTEGNTEAFF
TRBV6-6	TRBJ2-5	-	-	TGTGCCAGCAGCGTAAGAGGGTTTGGGGAGACCCAGTACTTC	CASSVRGFGETQYF
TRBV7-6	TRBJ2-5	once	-	TGTGCCAGCAGCCCACAGGGGGGGAGGAAGACCCAGTACTTC	CASSPQGGRKTQYF
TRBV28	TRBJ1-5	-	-	TGTGCCAGCAGTCCGAACCCGGTGAATCAGCCCCAGCATTTT	CASSPNPVNQPQHF
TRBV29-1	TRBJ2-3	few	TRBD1	TGCAGCGTCCGCGGGGGACAGGGTTTTACAGATACGCAGTATTTT	CSVRGGQGFTDTQYF
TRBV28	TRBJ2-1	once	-	TGTGCCAGCAGTTTATTGTTAAGCGGAAATGAGCAGTTCTTC	CASSLLLSGNEQFF
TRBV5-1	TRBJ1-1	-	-	TGCGCCAGCAGCTTCCAACAGGGAGCTGAAGCTTTCTTT	CASSFQQGAEAFF
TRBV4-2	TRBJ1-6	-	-	TGTGCCAGCAGCCAAGAAGGCCGGAGGGATGGGAGTGTATCACCCCTCCACTTT	CASSQEGRRDGSVSPLHF
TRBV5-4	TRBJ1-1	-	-	TGTGCCACCAACGTCAGGGGAGGTATCACTGAAGCTTTCTTT	CATNVRGGITEAFF
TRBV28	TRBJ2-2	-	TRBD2	TGTGCCAGCAGGGCTACTAGCGCGGGGAGCGGGGAGCTGTTTTTT	CASRATSAGSGELFF
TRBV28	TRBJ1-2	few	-	TGTGCCAGCAGTCCCCAGGAGGGTATCTATGGCTACACCTTC	CASSPQEGIYGYTF
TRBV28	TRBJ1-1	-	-	TGTGCCAGCAGAAGATACACTGAAGCTTTCTTT	CASRRYTEAFF
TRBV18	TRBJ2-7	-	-	TGTGCCAGCTCACCGAGTGGGGGGCGGGAGCAGTACTTC	CASSPSGGREQYF
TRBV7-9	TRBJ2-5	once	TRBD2	TGTGCCAGCAGCTTAGCGCGTGGGGTAGCGGGGACGAACAGAGAGGCCCAGTACTTC	CASSLARGVAGTNREAQYF
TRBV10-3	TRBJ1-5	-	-	TGTGCCATCAGTCCAGGACGCAGCAATCAGCCCCAGCATTTT	CAISPGRSNQPQHF
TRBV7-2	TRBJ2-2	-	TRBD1	TGTGCCAGCAGCCCAAGACAGGGGGCGCGGACCGGGGAGCTGTTTTTT	CASSPRQGARTGELFF
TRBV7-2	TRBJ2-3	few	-	TGTGCCAGCAGAGGCAGGCGGGGAAGCACAGATACGCAGTATTTT	CASRGRRGSTDTQYF
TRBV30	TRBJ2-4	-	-	TGTGCCTGGAGTCCTAACAGGGGGGGAGGAAACATTCAGTACTTC	CAWSPNRGGGNIQYF
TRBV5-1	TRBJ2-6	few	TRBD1	TGCGCCAGCAGCTTGGACAGGGGGTTTCTCTCTGGGGCCAACGTCCTGACTTTC	CASSLDRGFLSGANVLTF
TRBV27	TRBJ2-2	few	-	TGTGCCAGCAGCCTCGGAGGGACCAACACCGGGGAGCTGTTTTTT	CASSLGGTNTGELFF